Sequencing of this TCR beta chain was carried out in a study of OX40 agonist ivuxolimab in advanced cancers. The study, taken as a whole, reports: The specificity for antigen of the expanded peripheral T cells was not determined.

The CDR3 spans 15 residues. CDR1 and CDR2 (germline): SSHAT, FNYEAQ (reference sequence). With 8 bases removed from V and 1 base from J, the gap between germline ends came to 16 bases. This clone was detected a few times. No antigen is known for it. Profiled with immunoSEQ multiplex PCR; TCRdb holds only in-frame clones, not every one. The data hold nearly 110,000 clones, with about nine tenths observed a single time. Drawing of blood for sampling happened at baseline, at cycle 4 day 1, and at cycle 7 day 1. The sequence derives from an adult with an advanced solid tumor such as melanoma, head and neck, liver or kidney cancer. J is TRBJ2-3 and V is TRBV7-7; D uncertain. The specimen comprised CD4+ or CD8+ T cells sorted from blood, sampled in a trial of the OX40 agonist ivuxolimab. The CDR3 reads CASAPTAVRTDTQYF. CDR3 DNA: TGTGCCAGCGCCCCGACGGCTGTACGCACAGATACGCAGTATTTT. The entire variable domain, with the rest obtained from reference TRBV7-7 and TRBJ2-3, is as follows: GAGVSQSPRYKVTKRGQDVTLRCDPISSHATLYWYQQALGQGPEFLTYFNYEAQPDKSGLPSDRFSAERPEGSISTLTIQRTEQRDSAMYRCASAPTAVRTDTQYFGPGTRLTVL.